The clone carrying this T cell receptor (beta chain) has just a few counts. Its antigen is not identified. Exclusion criteria comprised uncontrolled infection, other autoimmune disease, pregnancy or lactation. The sample is drawn from a study of T cells in Graves' hyperthyroidism and ophthalmopathy. Trimming took 6 bases from V and 0 from J, leaving 15 bases between them. The length of the CDR3 is 15 residues. Per the germline V gene, CDR1 is DFQATT and CDR2 is SNEGSKA (reference sequence). The source material, RNA transcripts, was used to amplify TCR beta CDR3 regions. The HTBI primer set was used in a first-round RT-PCR of the TCR CDR3. Each CDR3 protein is one row after TCRdb ran MiXCR on the multiplex PCR reads. The sample has hundreds of thousands of distinct CDR3 sequences, less than 45% seen once. Study-level findings and limits: In the blood, most expanded thyroid clonotypes above 0.001 appeared as well.

Sequenced material: peripheral blood or thyroid tissue (not recorded which). This sequence originates from an adult man with Graves' disease, either hyperthyroidism or ophthalmopathy (not recorded which). This chain uses TRBV20-1 with TRBJ1-5, with a possible D match to TRBD1 (6 bases). CDR3 nucleotide sequence: TGCAGTGCAAAAGACAGGCTCCATAGCAATCAGCCCCAGCATTTT. Translating it yields CSAKDRLHSNQPQHF.